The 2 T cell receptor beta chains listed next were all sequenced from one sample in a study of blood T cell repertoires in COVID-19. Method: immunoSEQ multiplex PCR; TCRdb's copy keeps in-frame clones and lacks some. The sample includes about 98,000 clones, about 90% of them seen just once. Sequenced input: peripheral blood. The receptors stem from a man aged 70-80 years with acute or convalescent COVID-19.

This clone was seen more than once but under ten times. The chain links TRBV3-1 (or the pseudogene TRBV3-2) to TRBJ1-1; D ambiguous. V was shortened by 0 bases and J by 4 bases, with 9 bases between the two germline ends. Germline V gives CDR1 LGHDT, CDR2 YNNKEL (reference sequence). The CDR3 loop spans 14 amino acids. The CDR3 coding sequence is TGTGCCAGCAGCCAAGATAGAATGTCCACTGAAGCTTTCTTT. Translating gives CASSQDRMSTEAFF.

The CDR3 region is CASSEWEGSVGPQHF. The CDR3 region has the DNA TGCGCCAGCAGTGAGTGGGAGGGGTCTGTGGGGCCCCAGCATTTT. The chain joins TRBV10-2 to TRBJ1-5; TRBD1 is a possible D gene (5 bases). Per the germline V gene, CDR1 is WSHSY and CDR2 is SAAADI. This CDR3 is 15 amino acids long. Trimming stripped 1 base from V and 9 bases from J, with 16 bases between.